This T cell receptor (beta chain) was sequenced for a study of cytomegalovirus exposure and HLA in healthy donors. In the study overall: An analysis done earlier identified more than 100 million unique TCR beta sequences from about 180 million T cells.

Germline assignment: CDR1 LGHNA and CDR2 YNFKEQ. The CDR3 length is 20 residues. V shed 1 base and J shed 3 bases, with 22 bases lying between them. PCR amplification relied on 60 Vbeta primers (plus 13 Jbeta primers). Measured with immunoSEQ multiplex PCR; TCRdb has only the in-frame clones, and not every one. The profile covers approximately 150,000 clones, with 84% appearing a single time and under 1.1% taken by the ten largest. The sequence derives from a man in his thirties or forties in good health and CMV-seronegative. V and J are TRBV4-2 and TRBJ2-6, with TRBD2 as a possible D gene (5 bases). Sequencing was performed on PBMCs. DNA of the CDR3: TGTGCCAGCAGCCAAGGTACAAATCGGGGTCGGGGTTTTGGGGCCAACGTCCTGACTTTC. Residues: CASSQGTNRGRGFGANVLTF.